These T cell receptor beta chains were read from a single sample in a study of cytomegalovirus exposure and HLA in healthy donors. Only in-frame clones appear in the TCRdb table, and some are missing; sequencing was by immunoSEQ multiplex PCR. Seen here are around 150,000 clones, about 86% observed once, and the top ten hold roughly 1.8%. The sample taken for sequencing was PBMCs. Receptors were obtained from a woman aged 18-30 years in good health and CMV-seronegative. Each CDR3 is given with its conserved first and last residue. D genes are given only for firm matches. A row's size may be missing; if present it is once, few, many or a size class.

j_call: TRBJ1-2; clone_size: .; cdr3_length: 12; v_call: TRBV19; d_call: .; cdr3_aa: CASSLFNYGYTF; cdr3_nt: TGTGCCAGTAGTCTCTTTAACTATGGCTACACCTTC
j_call: TRBJ1-2; clone_size: .; cdr3_length: 15; v_call: TRBV28; d_call: .; cdr3_aa: CASSKRQEANYGYTF; cdr3_nt: TGTGCCAGCAGCAAAAGACAGGAAGCTAACTATGGCTACACCTTC
j_call: TRBJ1-5; clone_size: .; cdr3_length: 15; v_call: TRBV27; d_call: TRBD1; cdr3_aa: CASSLVQGSNQPQHF; cdr3_nt: TGTGCCAGCAGTTTAGTACAGGGGAGCAATCAGCCCCAGCATTTT
j_call: TRBJ2-7; clone_size: .; cdr3_length: 16; v_call: TRBV15; d_call: .; cdr3_aa: CATSTTPQAEDYEQYF; cdr3_nt: TGTGCCACCAGCACCACTCCCCAGGCGGAGGACTACGAGCAGTACTTC
j_call: TRBJ2-7; clone_size: .; cdr3_length: 14; v_call: TRBV14; d_call: .; cdr3_aa: CASSRTALTYEQYF; cdr3_nt: TGTGCCAGCAGCCGGACAGCGTTGACCTACGAGCAGTACTTC
j_call: TRBJ2-5; clone_size: .; cdr3_length: 14; v_call: TRBV29-1; d_call: TRBD1; cdr3_aa: CSGGTGTFQETQYF; cdr3_nt: TGCAGCGGGGGGACAGGTACTTTTCAAGAGACCCAGTACTTC
j_call: TRBJ1-2; clone_size: .; cdr3_length: 15; v_call: TRBV7-8; d_call: TRBD1; cdr3_aa: CASSLGGNRGNGYTF; cdr3_nt: TGTGCCAGCAGCCTGGGCGGGAACAGGGGTAATGGCTACACCTTC
j_call: TRBJ1-2; clone_size: .; cdr3_length: 14; v_call: TRBV27; d_call: TRBD1; cdr3_aa: CASSLSGTDYGYTF; cdr3_nt: TGTGCCAGCAGTTTATCCGGGACAGACTATGGCTACACCTTC
j_call: TRBJ2-3; clone_size: .; cdr3_length: 13; v_call: TRBV11-2; d_call: TRBD1; cdr3_aa: CASSFRTGDTQYF; cdr3_nt: TGTGCCAGCAGCTTTAGGACAGGAGATACGCAGTATTTT
j_call: TRBJ1-6; clone_size: once; cdr3_length: 13; v_call: TRBV19; d_call: .; cdr3_aa: CASTAGVNSPLHF; cdr3_nt: TGTGCCAGTACTGCCGGGGTCAATTCACCCCTCCACTTT
j_call: TRBJ1-1; clone_size: .; cdr3_length: 15; v_call: TRBV5-6; d_call: .; cdr3_aa: CASSFGGGGNTEAFF; cdr3_nt: TGTGCCAGCAGCTTCGGTGGGGGAGGGAACACTGAAGCTTTCTTT
j_call: TRBJ1-4; clone_size: few; cdr3_length: 13; v_call: TRBV27; d_call: TRBD1; cdr3_aa: CASRGGGYEKLFF; cdr3_nt: TGTGCCAGCAGAGGGGGCGGTTATGAAAAACTGTTTTTT
j_call: TRBJ2-7; clone_size: .; cdr3_length: 17; v_call: TRBV30; d_call: .; cdr3_aa: CAWSRVGRGSASYEQYF; cdr3_nt: TGTGCCTGGAGTCGTGTGGGGCGGGGTAGCGCCTCCTACGAGCAGTACTTC
j_call: TRBJ2-1; clone_size: .; cdr3_length: 15; v_call: TRBV5-4; d_call: TRBD2; cdr3_aa: CASSPSGAEDNEQFF; cdr3_nt: TGTGCCAGCAGCCCTAGCGGGGCGGAGGACAATGAGCAGTTCTTC
j_call: TRBJ1-5; clone_size: .; cdr3_length: 14; v_call: TRBV19; d_call: .; cdr3_aa: CASSIIEGHQPQHF; cdr3_nt: TGTGCCAGTAGTATTATAGAGGGCCATCAGCCCCAGCATTTT
j_call: TRBJ2-1; clone_size: once; cdr3_length: 16; v_call: TRBV5-1; d_call: TRBD2; cdr3_aa: CASSLGLAGFVVEQFF; cdr3_nt: TGCGCCAGCAGCTTGGGGCTAGCGGGATTCGTTGTAGAGCAGTTCTTC
j_call: TRBJ2-5; clone_size: .; cdr3_length: 17; v_call: TRBV4-2; d_call: TRBD2; cdr3_aa: CASSPITTSGVEETQYF; cdr3_nt: TGTGCCAGCAGTCCCATTACGACTAGCGGGGTTGAAGAGACCCAGTACTTC
j_call: TRBJ2-7; clone_size: .; cdr3_length: 13; v_call: TRBV4-1; d_call: .; cdr3_aa: CASSPLENYEQYF; cdr3_nt: TGCGCCAGCAGCCCGCTCGAGAACTACGAGCAGTACTTC
j_call: TRBJ1-1; clone_size: .; cdr3_length: 12; v_call: TRBV6-6; d_call: .; cdr3_aa: CASSYSSLEAFF; cdr3_nt: TGTGCCAGCAGTTACTCGAGTTTAGAAGCTTTCTTT
j_call: TRBJ2-6; clone_size: .; cdr3_length: 17; v_call: TRBV10-1; d_call: TRBD1; cdr3_aa: CARRAGTGRTGANVLTF; cdr3_nt: TGCGCCAGGAGAGCCGGGACAGGGAGGACTGGGGCCAACGTCCTGACTTTC
j_call: TRBJ2-1; clone_size: few; cdr3_length: 18; v_call: TRBV5-8; d_call: TRBD2; cdr3_aa: CASILPNMGGSWRRAQFF; cdr3_nt: TGTGCCAGCATCTTACCTAATATGGGAGGGTCTTGGAGGCGCGCGCAGTTCTTC
j_call: TRBJ2-7; clone_size: .; cdr3_length: 14; v_call: TRBV18; d_call: TRBD2; cdr3_aa: CASSLGLVSDEQYF; cdr3_nt: TGTGCCAGCTCACTTGGACTAGTGTCCGACGAGCAGTACTTC
j_call: TRBJ1-2; clone_size: .; cdr3_length: 11; v_call: TRBV30; d_call: .; cdr3_aa: CAWGQPYGYTF; cdr3_nt: TGTGCCTGGGGGCAGCCTTATGGCTACACCTTC
j_call: TRBJ1-1; clone_size: .; cdr3_length: 11; v_call: TRBV11-2; d_call: .; cdr3_aa: CASSQNTEAFF; cdr3_nt: TGTGCCAGCAGCCAGAACACTGAAGCTTTCTTT
j_call: TRBJ2-7; clone_size: .; cdr3_length: 16; v_call: TRBV4-2; d_call: TRBD1; cdr3_aa: CASSQEGQGSSYEQYF; cdr3_nt: TGTGCCAGCAGCCAAGAGGGACAGGGGTCTTCCTACGAGCAGTACTTC
j_call: TRBJ1-1; clone_size: .; cdr3_length: 14; v_call: TRBV6-1; d_call: TRBD1; cdr3_aa: CASRDTGGYTEAFF; cdr3_nt: TGTGCCAGCAGAGACACAGGGGGCTACACTGAAGCTTTCTTT
j_call: TRBJ2-3; clone_size: .; cdr3_length: 16; v_call: TRBV10-3; d_call: TRBD2; cdr3_aa: CASTSGRALSTDTQYF; cdr3_nt: TGTGCCTCGACTAGCGGGAGGGCTTTGAGCACAGATACGCAGTATTTT